This T cell receptor (beta chain) came from a study of cytomegalovirus exposure and HLA in healthy donors. PCR primers comprised 60 Vbeta and 13 Jbeta primers. Produced via immunoSEQ multiplex PCR; TCRdb's table is partial and in-frame only. Here the sample spans around 130,000 clones, 83% being singletons. Trimming cost V 4 bases and J 3 bases, with 9 bases left between them. Germline V lookup: CDR1 PRHDT, CDR2 FYEKMQ (reference sequence). The CDR3 contains 13 residues. The sequence was collected from a girl aged 2 to 9 in good health and CMV-seronegative. Material for sequencing was PBMCs. The chain links TRBV13 to TRBJ2-5, with D hard to call. CDR3 coding DNA: TGTGCCAGCAGCTCGACAAAAAAAGAGACCCAGTACTTC. Translation gives CASSSTKKETQYF. Full variable domain (remainder filled in from reference TRBV13 and TRBJ2-5): AAGVIQSPRHLIKEKRETATLKCYPIPRHDTVYWYQQGPGQDPQFLISFYEKMQSDKGSIPDRFSAQQFSDYHSELNMSSLELGDSALYFCASSSTKKETQYFGPGTRLLVL.